This T cell receptor beta chain was retrieved from a study of blood T cell repertoires in COVID-19. On the study more broadly: Donors in the United States, Italy and Spain gave samples during acute or convalescent COVID-19. PBMCs, B-cell-depleted T cells, or T cells provided the cDNA or gDNA that made up the material.

The authors' processing: Scientists estimated how many nucleated cells there were by amplifying reference gene primers. Here immunoSEQ multiplex PCR was the method, and the copy in TCRdb shows in-frame clones only, minus some. The V and J calls and the clone size are those of that table, but D and trimming were determined from the DNA. The repertoire holds a few hundred thousand clones, with about 85% as singletons. The CDR3 spans 14 residues. V was cut by 0 bases and J by 1 base, with 7 bases left in between. Germline V CDR1 and CDR2: SGHRS, YFSETQ. This receptor was obtained from a woman between 50 and 59 years old with active or convalescent COVID-19. The chain uses TRBV5-1 and TRBJ2-5, with a weak D call TRBD1 (5 bases). The specimen was peripheral blood. This chain's CDR3 is CASSLVDSQETQYF. As DNA, the CDR3 is TGCGCCAGCAGCTTGGTTGACAGCCAAGAGACCCAGTACTTC. Drawing the rest from reference TRBV5-1 and TRBJ2-5, the complete variable domain is KAGVTQTPRYLIKTRGQQVTLSCSPISGHRSVSWYQQTPGQGLQFLFEYFSETQRNKGNFPGRFSGRQFSNSRSEMNVSTLELGDSALYLCASSLVDSQETQYFGPGTRLLVL.